Following are 6 T cell receptor beta chains from one sample sequenced in a study of blood T cell repertoires in COVID-19. Method: immunoSEQ multiplex PCR; TCRdb's copy keeps in-frame clones and lacks some. The sample records about 110,000 clones, 81% being singletons. The sample consisted of peripheral blood. Source of these receptors: a man aged 80 or over with acute or convalescent COVID-19.

This rearrangement joins TRBV30 to TRBJ2-3, with 8 positions matching TRBD2. V was clipped by 5 bases and J by 3 bases; unmatched bases: 7. The CDR3 has 14 residues. Germline CDR1 reads GTSNPN; CDR2 reads SVGIG (reference sequence). The CDR3 nucleotides are TGTGCCTGGTCCAGGGGCGGGAGGACAGATACGCAGTATTTT. Residues: CAWSRGGRTDTQYF.

The chain is built from TRBV5-5 and TRBJ1-4; D call uncertain. Between the trimmed V and J ends, which lost 0 bases and 5 bases, there was a span of 14 bases. The CDR3 has 16 residues. Germline V gives CDR1 SGHKS, CDR2 YYEKEE (reference sequence). The chain's CDR3 is CASSLGIGGGNEKLFF. CDR3 coding DNA: TGTGCCAGCAGCTTGGGCATTGGTGGCGGCAATGAAAAACTGTTTTTT.

The CDR3 bases are TGTGCCTGGAGTCGGGGGGTCACTGAAGCTTTCTTT. It translates to CAWSRGVTEAFF. The V call is TRBV30, the J call TRBJ1-1; D is possibly TRBD1 (5 bases). The ends were cut back, 2 bases at V and 4 bases at J, with 8 bases in the middle. This CDR3 is built from 12 residues. Looked up from germline, CDR1 is GTSNPN and CDR2 is SVGIG (reference sequence).

The V and J genes are TRBV19 and TRBJ2-1; 12 bases agree with TRBD2. The V gene's germline CDR1 is LNHDA and CDR2 SQIVND (reference sequence). This CDR3 has 15 amino acids. V lost 3 bases to trimming and J lost 7 bases; unmatched junction nucleotides: 4. This CDR3 reads CASSIRLAGVNEQFF. Written as DNA, the CDR3 is TGTGCCAGTAGTATCAGACTAGCGGGAGTTAATGAGCAGTTCTTC.

The sample holds a few counts of this clone. This sequence joins TRBV7-8 and TRBJ2-4, with D maybe TRBD2 (5 bases). V shed 4 bases and J shed 7 bases, with 14 bases lying between them. Germline CDR1 SGHVS, CDR2 FQNEAQ. The CDR3 has 14 residues. The CDR3 loop is CASSSGGSGNIQYF. In DNA form, the CDR3 reads TGTGCCAGCAGCTCCGGAGGATCTGGGAACATTCAGTACTTC.

V and J are TRBV6-5 and TRBJ2-3; 8 bases agree with TRBD2. V shed 6 bases, J shed 11 bases, and the junction held 10 bases outside the gene matches. CDR1 and CDR2 (germline): MNHEY, SVGAGI. CDR3 size: 13 residues. CDR3 nucleotides: TGTGCCAGCAGCACAAGCGGGAGAGTGGAGCAGTATTTT. Its protein is CASSTSGRVEQYF.